This T cell receptor beta chain is from a study of blood T cell repertoires in COVID-19 (dated by TCRdb to about 2020). Looking at the study overall: Samples from collaborators originated in the United States, Italy and Spain and spanned both the acute and convalescent phases of COVID-19. The prospective study material was composed of cDNA or gDNA derived from T cells, B-cell-depleted T cells, or PBMCs. Deeply sampled blood TCRbeta repertoires from subjects exposed to, actively infected with, or recovered from COVID-19 were included in the dataset. A de-identified subject ID, COVID-19 status, age in years and sex were almost always included in the sample metadata. HLA class I and class II types, where available, came from metadata supplied by the sample provider rather than from assay-based typing. The samples were drawn from two sources: the first 160 participants of the ongoing ImmuneRACE study, and fewer than 1,500 subjects contributed by 6 global collaborators. A freely available public database, intended as a resource for researchers studying the immune response to SARS-CoV-2, is where the repertoires were released.

The immunoSEQ Assay, a bias-controlled multiplex PCR, was used to amplify TCRbeta CDR3 regions from genomic DNA. As for the authors' bioinformatics: The number of nucleated cells in each sample was estimated by amplification of reference gene primers within the assay. To quantify the absolute abundance of each unique TCRbeta CDR3 rearrangement, sequence reads were collapsed and filtered. Productive Simpson clonality was computed per sample as the square root of Simpson's diversity index over productive rearrangements. As stored in TCRdb, this immuneACCESS dataset retains in-frame rearrangements with V and J assigned. A fraction of the clones does not appear; measured against another copy, unresolved V genes explain less than half of the discrepancy, and the remainder lacks a known reason. The V and J calls and clone size are taken from that table; D and trimming were inferred from the DNA. This sample comprises about 290,000 clones, 75% to 90% of them detected only once. 1.5% to 2% of the sample belongs to the ten largest clones.

General study outcomes and caveats: The quantity of clinical and demographic metadata differed by source and by participant and was supplied without curation.

The germline V gene (reference sequence) sets CDR1 to GTSNPN and CDR2 to SVGIG. Taken from cysteine to phenylalanine, the CDR3 has 16 residues. The DNA shown is the 48-base CDR3, in frame from base 1. At the junction V is shortened by 2 bases and J by 3 bases, with 19 bases in between. Regarding this clone: What this receptor recognizes is not known. No base qualities exist here, and no much larger clone lies one base off it.

Enrolling through a virtual design, the prospective study's participants ranged in age from roughly 18 to 89 years and lived across some 22 United States geographic areas. Cohort assignment in the prospective study relied on participant-reported clinical history from a screening survey and a study questionnaire. ImmuneRACE Cohort 3 recovered participants were defined by two consecutive negative NP/OP PCR tests, healthcare professional clearance, or symptom resolution. In the prospective study, whole blood, serum and a nasopharyngeal or oropharyngeal swab were collected from each participant by mobile phlebotomists. Additional blood draws and questionnaires over a 2-month period could optionally be provided by prospective study participants. Before DNA extraction, blood samples from the prospective study were shipped at room temperature or frozen.

Material for sequencing was PBMCs or T cells enriched from blood (not recorded which). The sequence was collected from a woman in her 40s who had recovered from COVID-19. The rearrangement joined TRBV30 to TRBJ1-1; the D gene is unclear. The CDR3 reads as follows: CAWSSIKRRWDTEAFF. DNA sequence: TGTGCCTGGAGTTCCATAAAGCGACGGTGGGACACTGAAGCTTTCTTT.